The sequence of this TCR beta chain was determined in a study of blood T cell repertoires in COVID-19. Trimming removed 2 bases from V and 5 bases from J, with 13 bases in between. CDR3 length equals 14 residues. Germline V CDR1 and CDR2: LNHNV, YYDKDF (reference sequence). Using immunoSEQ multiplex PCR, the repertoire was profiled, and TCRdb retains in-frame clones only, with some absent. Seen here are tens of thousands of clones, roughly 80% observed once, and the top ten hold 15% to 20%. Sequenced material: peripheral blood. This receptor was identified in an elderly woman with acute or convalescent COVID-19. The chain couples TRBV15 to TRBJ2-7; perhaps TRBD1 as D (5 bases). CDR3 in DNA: TGTGCCACCAGCAGACTTTTAGAAGGGGACGAGCAGTACTTC. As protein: CATSRLLEGDEQYF.